The 9 T cell receptor beta chains listed next were all sequenced from one sample in a study of regulatory T cells in long-lasting Graves disease. The time point is: persistent/refractory GD, antithyroid drugs over 5 years with positive TRAb. PBMC RNA served as the TCR library source. Arm-PCR of CDR3 regions and iRepertoire HTBI primers were the basis on which TCR beta libraries were built. TCRdb recomputed calls from the multiplex PCR reads with MiXCR, one row per CDR3 protein. The table shows fewer than 400,000 distinct CDR3 sequences, with 20% occurring only once. The sample was peripheral blood mononuclear cells (PBMCs), taken when the disease was refractory, from a patient treated with antithyroid drugs. These receptors all come from a female donor with Graves disease.

This clonotype was found a few times. The V and J genes are TRBV12-3 or TRBV12-4 and TRBJ2-4, with D maybe TRBD2 (7 bases). This CDR3 region has 13 residues. The V end lost 6 bases, the J end lost 5 bases, and 11 bases lay between the germline ends. CDR3 in DNA: TGTGCCAGCAGCCAGGGGAGGGAAAACATTCAGTACTTC. Its protein is CASSQGRENIQYF.

This clonotype showed up just a few times. A clone one base away is much larger, so this may be a read error. The chain is built from TRBV20-1 and TRBJ2-5, with D tentatively TRBD1 (6 bases). In germline, CDR1 is DFQATT, CDR2 SNEGSKA (reference sequence). This CDR3 comprises 15 residues. For the CDR3, the DNA is TGCGGTGCTAGAGATGCAGGGGCCCCCCAAGAGACCCAGTACTTC. Protein product: CGARDAGAPQETQYF.

Comment on this clonotype: A much larger clone sits a single nucleotide away, making a read error possible. The rearrangement uses TRBV24-1 and TRBJ1-5; 8 bases align to TRBD1. Per the germline V gene, CDR1 is KGHDR and CDR2 is SFDVKD. This CDR3 is 15 amino acids long. V shed 3 bases and J 6 bases; nucleotides not matched to a gene: 6. Written as DNA, the CDR3 is TGTGCCACCAGTGATAGACAGGGGTCGACTCAGCCCCAGCATTTT. Translating it yields CATSDRQGSTQPQHF.

The rearrangement links TRBV27 to TRBJ2-7; 10 bases agree with TRBD1. The CDR3 extends over 15 amino acids. Germline CDR1 and CDR2: MNHEY and SMNVEV (reference sequence). Trimming cost V 3 bases and J 1 base; bases outside gene matches: 3. As DNA, the CDR3 is TGTGCCAGCAGTTTTAGGACAGGGGGGTCCTACGAGCAGTACTTC. It specifies CASSFRTGGSYEQYF.

In its sample, this clonotype was seen many times. V gene TRBV28 combines with J gene TRBJ1-4, with 11 bases lining up with TRBD1. There are 14 residues in the CDR3. V shed 7 bases, J shed 7 bases, and the junction held 5 bases outside the gene matches. CDR1 and CDR2 from the germline V gene are MDHEN and SYDVKM. The CDR3: CASTTGTGGEKLFF. The CDR3 bases are TGTGCCAGCACTACCGGGACAGGGGGTGAAAAACTGTTTTTT.

The chain has TRBV5-1 and TRBJ1-1; maybe TRBD1 (6 bases). From germline, CDR1 is SGHRS and CDR2 YFSETQ. Trimming left V 3 bases short and J 8 bases short, with 17 bases between. The CDR3 is 14 residues long. CDR3 DNA: TGCGCCAGCAGCTCTCCCGAGGGGGATTGGGAAGCTTTCTTT. It specifies CASSSPEGDWEAFF. Based on the CDR3 plus reference TRBV5-1 and TRBJ1-1, the full variable domain is KAGVTQTPRYLIKTRGQQVTLSCSPISGHRSVSWYQQTPGQGLQFLFEYFSETQRNKGNFPGRFSGRQFSNSRSEMNVSTLELGDSALYLCASSSPEGDWEAFFGQGTRLTVV.

This clonotype was seen more than once but under ten times. This CDR3 reads CASSRGLAQINTGELFF. The CDR3, as DNA: TGCGCCAGCAGTAGAGGACTAGCGCAGATAAACACCGGGGAGCTGTTTTTT. V usage is TRBV5-1 and J usage is TRBJ2-2; 9 nucleotides match TRBD2. Germline assignment: CDR1 SGHRS and CDR2 YFSETQ. There are 17 residues in the CDR3. With V trimmed by 5 bases and J by 2 bases, 10 bases remained unmatched.

The chain links TRBV4-3 to TRBJ1-1; no firm D call. Germline values: CDR1 LGHNA, CDR2 YSLEER. The V end was cut by 4 bases, the J end by 1 base, with 7 bases between. The CDR3 loop spans 13 amino acids. This CDR3 is CASSPQENTEAFF. CDR3 bases: TGCGCCAGCAGCCCGCAGGAGAACACTGAAGCTTTCTTT.

This clonotype was detected ten times or more. V gene TRBV7-2 combines with J gene TRBJ2-7, with unresolved D. The germline gives CDR1 SGHTA, CDR2 FQGNSA. CDR3 size: 12 residues. V lost 5 bases and J 2 bases, leaving 7 bases between the germline ends. CDR3 sequence (DNA): TGTGCCAGCAGCGTAGGCCCCTACGAGCAGTACTTC. Encoded protein: CASSVGPYEQYF. The full variable domain, its missing parts supplied by reference TRBV7-2 and TRBJ2-7, is GAGVSQSPSNKVTEKGKDVELRCDPISGHTALYWYRQSLGQGLEFLIYFQGNSAPDKSGLPSDRFSAERTGGSVSTLTIQRTQQEDSAVYLCASSVGPYEQYFGPGTRLTVT.